A selection of T cell receptor beta chains follows, all from one sample in a study of shared clonotypes between healthy human individuals. The method was immunoSEQ multiplex PCR; TCRdb's version includes in-frame clones alone and lacks a portion of them. This sample carries 300,000 to 400,000 clones, more than 60% of them seen once, and the ten largest clones take 10%. Sequencing was performed on memory CD4+ T cells sorted from blood. The origin of the receptors is a man aged 25 to 45 in good health. CDR3s include the opening cysteine and the closing phenylalanine or tryptophan. D genes are given only for firm matches. Part of the rows lack a size; the others show once, few, many or a class for expanded clones.

v_call	cdr3_length	d_call	j_call	clone_size	cdr3_nt	cdr3_aa
TRBV7-2	13	NA	TRBJ2-1	NA	TGTGCCAGCAGCTTCAGCTACAACAATGAGCAGTTCTTC	CASSFSYNNEQFF
TRBV27	15	TRBD1	TRBJ2-7	many	TGTGCCAGCAGTTTACTGGGACAGGGAGCCTACGAGCAGTACTTC	CASSLLGQGAYEQYF
TRBV5-1	13	NA	TRBJ1-1	once	TGCGCCAGCAGCGGTCCGGGGGTCTCTGAAGCTTTCTTT	CASSGPGVSEAFF
TRBV15	16	TRBD2	TRBJ2-1	once	TGTGCCACCAGCGGCTGGGCGGGAGTAGTTGGTTGGGAGCAGTTCTTC	CATSGWAGVVGWEQFF
TRBV28	15	NA	TRBJ2-7	NA	TGTGCCAGCAGCCAAACCCGGGCCCTATTAATCGAGCAGTACTTC	CASSQTRALLIEQYF
TRBV30	13	NA	TRBJ1-2	NA	TGTGCCTGGAGTGGCCTTACTAGCGATGGCTACACCTTC	CAWSGLTSDGYTF
TRBV7-2	16	TRBD2	TRBJ2-1	NA	TGTGCCAGCAGCTTAAGTCCAGGGAGGGGTTACCATGAGCAGTTCTTC	CASSLSPGRGYHEQFF
TRBV2	15	TRBD2	TRBJ2-3	many	TGTGCCAGCAGCGCCGGGACTACCCGCACAGATACGCAGTATTTT	CASSAGTTRTDTQYF
TRBV15	14	NA	TRBJ2-5	NA	TGTGCCACAAGGAGGGTGGGGGCTCAAGAGACCCAGTACTTC	CATRRVGAQETQYF
TRBV10-2	15	NA	TRBJ1-4	NA	TGCGCCAGCAACCCGGCGGCGGCAACTAATGAAAAACTGTTTTTT	CASNPAAATNEKLFF
TRBV5-1	13	NA	TRBJ2-5	NA	TGCGCCAGCAGGGGGACGGCTCAAGAGACCCAGTACTTC	CASRGTAQETQYF
TRBV7-8	16	NA	TRBJ2-4	many	TGTGCCAGCAGCTTAGGAGGGAATGATGTCGGGAACATTCAGTACTTC	CASSLGGNDVGNIQYF
TRBV30	13	NA	TRBJ2-1	NA	TGTGCCTGGAGTAACAGCGGGTACAATGAGCAGTTCTTC	CAWSNSGYNEQFF
TRBV5-1	14	NA	TRBJ1-1	few	TGCGCCAGCAGCCCGGAGGCGGGGGACACTGAAGCTTTCTTT	CASSPEAGDTEAFF